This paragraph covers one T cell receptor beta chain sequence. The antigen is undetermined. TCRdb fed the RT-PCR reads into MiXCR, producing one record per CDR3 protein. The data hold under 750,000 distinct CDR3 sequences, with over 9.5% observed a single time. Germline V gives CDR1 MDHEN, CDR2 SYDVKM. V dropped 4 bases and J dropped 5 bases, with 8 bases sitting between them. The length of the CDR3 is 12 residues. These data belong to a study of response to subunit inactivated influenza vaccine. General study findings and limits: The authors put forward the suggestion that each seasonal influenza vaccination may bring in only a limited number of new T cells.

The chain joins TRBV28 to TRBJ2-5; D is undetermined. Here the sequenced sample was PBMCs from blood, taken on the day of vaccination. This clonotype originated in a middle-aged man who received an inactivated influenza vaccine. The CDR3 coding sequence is TGTGCCAGCAGTTCTATGTACGAGACCCAGTACTTC. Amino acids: CASSSMYETQYF. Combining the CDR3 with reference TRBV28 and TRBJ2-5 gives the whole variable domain DVKVTQSSRYLVKRTGEKVFLECVQDMDHENMFWYRQDPGLGLRLIYFSYDVKMKEKGDIPEGYSVSREKKERFSLILESASTNQTSMYLCASSSMYETQYFGPGTRLLVL.